The sequence of this T cell receptor (beta chain) was determined in a study of T cell responses to AZD1222 COVID-19 vaccine. Profiled with immunoSEQ multiplex PCR; TCRdb holds only in-frame clones, not every one. Of under 200,000 clones listed, around 90% are singletons. This CDR3 is 18 amino acids long. Per germline, CDR1 SGHRS and CDR2 YFSETQ. Trimming took 0 bases from V and 0 from J; bases not matched to a gene: 6. Concerning this clone: What it recognizes is unknown.

Study-wide results and limits: Sampling captured repertoires only after the peak T cell response. Baseline seropositivity characterized only 5 or 6 AZD1222 recipients.

The receptor was derived from an adult in good health. The chain is built from TRBV5-1 and TRBJ2-2; 9 nucleotides line up with TRBD2. The starting material was peripheral blood, obtained on day 0 of AZD1222 vaccination. The CDR3 reads CASSLAVVAGANTGELFF. The DNA for the CDR3 is TGCGCCAGCAGCTTGGCCGTTGTAGCGGGAGCGAACACCGGGGAGCTGTTTTTT.